This T cell receptor beta chain was profiled in a study of response to subunit inactivated influenza vaccine. V was trimmed by 0 bases and J by 0 bases, leaving 3 bases between them. Germline CDR1 is LGHNA and CDR2 is YNFKEQ. This CDR3 contains 14 residues. This clonotype has more than one count but fewer than ten. Its target is unknown. MiXCR, applied by TCRdb to the RT-PCR reads, yields one record per CDR3 protein. The profile shows fewer than 200,000 distinct CDR3 sequences, around 9% of them singletons. Study results and limitations: Only a handful of new T cells, the authors suggested, are recruited with each seasonal influenza vaccination.

The chain links TRBV4-2 to TRBJ1-5; D not resolved. This material consisted of non-naive T cells sorted from PBMCs, taken on the day of vaccination. The clonotype originates from a man aged 50 or older who received an inactivated influenza vaccine. The CDR3 loop reads CASSQDHSNQPQHF. In DNA, the CDR3 is TGTGCCAGCAGCCAAGATCATAGCAATCAGCCCCAGCATTTT.